The clone carrying this T cell receptor beta chain has only a few counts. What it recognizes is unknown. Time point: newly diagnosed GD, antithyroid drugs for less than 3 months. Generation of the TCR library employed RNA extracted from PBMCs. Patient provenance is recorded as an endocrinology department in Xi'an, China. This record comes from a study of regulatory T cells in long-lasting Graves disease. Study outcomes and limitations: What was studied was peripheral blood only, and not thyroid tissue. Persistent patients shared more public clonotypes (2,741) than newly diagnosed patients (966).

Building the TCR beta libraries relied on iRepertoire HTBI primers, and CDR3 regions underwent Arm-PCR. Per the original data handling: Samples collectively showed 62 TRBV and 11 to 15 TRBJ segments. TCRdb independently ran MiXCR on the multiplex PCR reads; one entry per CDR3 protein. None of the V and J calls come from the authors' own analysis; TCRdb made them. The table records hundreds of thousands of distinct CDR3 sequences, about 16% of them present only once. The CDR3 runs to 12 residues. V lost 2 bases and J 6 bases, leaving 8 bases between the germline ends. The sequence derives from a female donor with Graves disease. This chain connects TRBV12-3 or TRBV12-4 to TRBJ2-7; unclear D gene. The sample in question was peripheral blood mononuclear cells (PBMCs), obtained at new diagnosis, from a patient treated with antithyroid drugs. This CDR3 is CASSLSRSEQYF. The CDR3 coding sequence is TGTGCCAGCAGTTTATCGAGGTCCGAGCAGTACTTC.